The sample holds one count of the clone carrying this T cell receptor (beta chain). Its specificity is unknown. Before the COVID-19 pandemic, during about 2011-2019, CD4+ T cells were taken from unexposed donors. CD4+ T cells were isolated from the cells after about 11 days of culture. Fresh IL-2 medium replaced half the medium on days 3 and 7. The CDR3 is 17 residues long. The entry originates in a study of CD4 T cells in relation to SARS-CoV-2 and coronaviruses. Study-level results: Monoreactive clones expanded significantly more to SARS-CoV-2 than crossreactive clones did.

Using immunoSEQ multiplex PCR, the repertoire was profiled, and TCRdb retains in-frame clones only, with some absent. The sample holds fewer than 20,000 clones, about 80% seen once. This rearrangement joins TRBV21-1 to TRBJ2-7; the tabulated D call, TRBD1, remains unverified against the DNA. TRBV21-1 is designated a pseudogene. The sample consisted of CD4+ T cells from PBMCs, cultured in vitro. The sequence was collected from a human donor in good health. DNA of the CDR3: TGTGCCAGCAGCAAAAGGGGATTAGAGTCCCACTCCTACGAGCAGTACTTC. Encoded protein: CASSKRGLESHSYEQYF.